Each of the 2 T cell receptor beta chains below was sequenced from the same sample in a study of response to subunit inactivated influenza vaccine. TCRdb independently ran MiXCR on the RT-PCR reads; one entry per CDR3 protein. The sample lists some 190,000 distinct CDR3 sequences; about an eighth were seen once. Sample: CD8+ T cells sorted from PBMCs, taken 5 to 6 days after vaccination. The receptor source for this set is a man aged 50 to 60 who received an inactivated influenza vaccine.

J is TRBJ2-4 and V is TRBV12-3 or TRBV12-4; TRBD2 might be the D (5 bases). This CDR3 has 14 residues. V was pared by 1 base and J by 6 bases, with 10 bases between. In DNA form, the CDR3 reads TGTGCCAGCAGTTTAGAAGGACGGGGAAACATTCAGTACTTC. Translation: CASSLEGRGNIQYF.

In this sample, this clonotype turned up a few times. CDR3 in DNA: TGTGCCAGCAGCTTACTTGGACTAGCGGGAGGGGATGAGCAGTTCTTC. This codes for CASSLLGLAGGDEQFF. The genes are TRBV7-8 and TRBJ2-1; TRBD2 matches 15 bases. After removal of 2 bases from V and 8 bases from J, the junction contained 4 bases not matched to a gene. CDR3 length equals 16 residues. Germline CDR1 is SGHVS and CDR2 is FQNEAQ. The whole variable domain, filled in from reference TRBV7-8 and TRBJ2-1, reads GAGVSQSPRYKVAKRGQDVALRCDPISGHVSLFWYQQALGQGPEFLTYFQNEAQLDKSGLPSDRFFAERPEGSVSTLKIQRTQQEDSAVYLCASSLLGLAGGDEQFFGPGTRLTVL.